Presented here are 9 T cell receptor beta chains from one specimen sequenced in a study of T cell clonality in common variable immunodeficiency. Whole-study results and caveats: In common variable immunodeficiency, TCR beta chains reportedly carried fewer deletions and N-nucleotide insertions.

No antigens are known for them. Only in-frame clones appear in the TCRdb table, and some are missing; sequencing was by immunoSEQ multiplex PCR. The profile covers about 28,000 clones, none occurring a single time. The sequenced sample consisted of peripheral blood mononuclear cells. The receptors were sampled from a human donor with common variable immunodeficiency.

This clone appeared many times. Incomplete CDR3 DNA: TGTGCCAGCAGTCCTAGCGGGAGTCTCTACGAG. Encoded protein: CASSPSGSLYE. The full CDR3 is CASSPSGSLYEQYF. The rearrangement joins TRBV7-9 to TRBJ2-7; TRBD2 agrees at 10 bases. The observed sequence ends 3 residues before the CDR3 terminus, with the missing tail filled in from the germline J gene. The CDR3 contains 14 residues. Germline V lookup: CDR1 SEHNR, CDR2 FQNEAQ (reference sequence). V trimming: 6 bases; J trimming: 3 bases; junction bases outside the gene matches: 5.

This clone occurred many times. The CDR3 end lies 3 residues beyond the end of the read and is filled in from the germline J gene. This chain joins TRBV14 and TRBJ2-7; possibly TRBD1 for D (5 bases). The germline CDR1 and CDR2 sequences are SGHDN and FVKESK. Trimming removed 7 bases from V and 6 bases from J, with 13 bases in between. This CDR3 spans 12 amino acids. CDR3 DNA (partial): TGTGCCAGCATCCCAGGGTCACGCGAG. This sequence encodes CASIPGSRE. The CDR3 in its entirety is CASIPGSREQYF.

At least ten counts were recorded for this clone. The observed sequence ends 3 residues before the CDR3 terminus, with the missing tail filled in from the germline J gene. The gene calls are TRBV18 and TRBJ2-7; 10 bases agree with TRBD1. This CDR3 is built from 15 residues. Germline loops: CDR1 KGHSH, CDR2 LQKENI. V shed 6 bases, J shed 2 bases, and the junction held 7 bases outside the gene matches. The CDR3 region is CASSAGTGVPYEQYF. CDR3 bases read: TGTGCCAGCTCGGCCGGGACAGGGGTACCCTACGAG.

This clone has at least ten counts. The read terminates 3 residues ahead of where the CDR3 ends, so the germline J gene completes it. J is TRBJ1-2 and V is TRBV19; no definite D call. Germline V CDR1 and CDR2: LNHDA, SQIVND (reference sequence). Trimming removed 4 bases at V and 2 bases at J, with 11 bases between. The CDR3 loop spans 14 amino acids. The sequenced CDR3 bases are TGTGCCAGTAGTAACGAAGCGAGGAACTATGGC. Protein: CASSNEARNYG. The CDR3, in full, reads CASSNEARNYGYTF.

About this clone: The CDR3 goes on 3 residues after the read ends, and that part is filled in from the germline J gene. This rearrangement joins TRBV2 to TRBJ2-2, with a tentative D call TRBD2 (6 bases). V lost 4 bases and J 6 bases, leaving 12 bases between the germline ends. CDR1 is SNHLY and CDR2 is FYNNEI in the germline V gene. The CDR3 covers 14 residues. The part of the CDR3 DNA that was read is TGTGCCAGCAGTGGACTAGTCATTGCCGGGGAG. Its protein product is CASSGLVIAGE. The entire CDR3 protein is CASSGLVIAGELFF.

This clone was seen only a few times. The read gets to within 3 residues of the CDR3 end, and the germline J gene fills in the rest. This chain connects TRBV18 to TRBJ2-5; D remains ambiguous. Trimming removed 3 bases at V and 4 bases at J, with 6 bases between. The CDR3 totals 12 residues. CDR1 and CDR2 from the germline V gene are KGHSH and LQKENI. The covered CDR3 bases are TGTGCCAGCTCACCCCTCGGAGAGACC. It specifies CASSPLGET. The entire CDR3 is CASSPLGETQYF.

Details on this clone: The read halts 3 residues ahead of the CDR3 end, with the missing end drawn from the germline J gene. The chain is built from TRBV30 and TRBJ2-7; 9 bases are shared with TRBD2. The V segment lost 2 bases and the J segment 6 bases; nucleotides outside the gene matches: 8. Germline CDR1 GTSNPN, CDR2 SVGIG (reference sequence). CDR3 size: 14 residues. The DNA read from the CDR3 is TGTGCCTGGAGTCCTAGCGGGACATGGCGCGAG. Amino acid sequence: CAWSPSGTWRE. The complete CDR3 protein is CAWSPSGTWREQYF.

This clone was counted only a few times. The read ends 3 residues before the CDR3 terminus; that terminus is restored from the germline J gene. The chain combines TRBV30 with TRBJ2-1; TRBD2 matches 9 bases. V lost 1 base to trimming and J lost 2 bases; unmatched junction nucleotides: 9. Germline V CDR1 and CDR2: GTSNPN, SVGIG (reference sequence). The CDR3 totals 17 residues. This chain's CDR3 is CAWSARGSGSPYNEQFF. The sequenced CDR3 bases are TGTGCCTGGAGTGCCCGTGGTAGCGGGAGCCCCTACAATGAG.

This clone was recorded a few times. The CDR3 goes on 3 residues after the read ends, and that part is filled in from the germline J gene. The chain carries TRBV20-1 and TRBJ2-7; 7 nucleotides line up with TRBD1. The CDR3 has 13 residues. Trimming took 3 bases from V and 0 from J; bases not matched to a gene: 2. CDR1 is DFQATT and CDR2 is SNEGSKA in the germline V gene (reference sequence). The sequenced CDR3 bases are TGCAGTGCTAGGAGGGACAGCTCCTACGAG. Translation: CSARRDSSYE. The full CDR3 reads CSARRDSSYEQYF.